Below are 8 T cell receptor beta chains sequenced from a single sample in a study of cytomegalovirus exposure and HLA in healthy donors (dated 2017 in TCRdb). To prepare the library, the immunoSEQ multiplex PCR assay was applied. A mixture of 60 forward primers for TCR Vbeta segments and 13 reverse primers for TCR Jbeta segments was used in the multiplex PCR. TCRdb stores this immuneACCESS table with in-frame sequences only. Part of the clones is absent; in the studies checked, under half of the shortfall reflects unresolved V genes, and no reason is known for the rest. The sample table lists under 250,000 clones, around 86% of them with a count of one. 10% of the sample belongs to the ten largest clones. The material sequenced was PBMCs. These receptor sequences come from a woman in her fifties or sixties in good health and CMV-seropositive.

This chain joins TRBV7-2 and TRBJ2-2, with D possibly matching TRBD1 (5 bases). Germline CDR1 is SGHTA and CDR2 is FQGNSA. V lost 2 bases and J 5 bases, leaving 15 bases between the germline ends. This CDR3 comprises 16 residues. The CDR3 DNA reads as TGTGCCAGCAGCTTACAGGGAAACGTTTTTACCGGGGAGCTGTTTTTT. As protein: CASSLQGNVFTGELFF.

CDR3 in amino acids: CASSLTRTRQPQHF. Here the CDR3 DNA reads TGTGCCAGCAGTTTAACCAGGACTAGGCAGCCCCAGCATTTT. The rearrangement uses TRBV27 and TRBJ1-5; D remains unclear. Trimming took 2 bases from V and 7 from J, leaving 12 bases between them. This CDR3 region has 14 residues. Looked up from germline, CDR1 is MNHEY and CDR2 is SMNVEV (reference sequence).

The chain joins TRBV7-8 to TRBJ2-5; tentatively, D is TRBD2 (6 bases). Germline values: CDR1 SGHVS, CDR2 FQNEAQ. The ends were cut back, 5 bases at V and 5 bases at J, with 15 bases in the middle. CDR3 length equals 14 residues. CDR3 nucleotide sequence: TGTGCCAGCAGCCCGACCCGGGACTTTGAGACCCAGTACTTC. This encodes CASSPTRDFETQYF.

The genes are TRBV6-5 and TRBJ1-1; D is perhaps TRBD1 (5 bases). The CDR3 is made up of 13 amino acids. Deletions cut 6 bases from V and 1 base from J, with 9 bases between. The germline V gene encodes CDR1 MNHEY and CDR2 SVGAGI. The CDR3, as DNA: TGTGCCAGCAGACCTGACAGGAACACTGAAGCTTTCTTT. Its translation: CASRPDRNTEAFF.

The rearrangement uses TRBV27 and TRBJ2-1; 10 bases match TRBD2. The CDR3 is made up of 16 amino acids. Per the germline V gene, CDR1 is MNHEY and CDR2 is SMNVEV (reference sequence). V lost 7 bases to trimming and J lost 9 bases; unmatched junction nucleotides: 15. CDR3 DNA: TGTGCCAGCACCGGGACGATTAGCGGGGGGCCGGGTGAGCAGTTCTTC. The encoded protein is CASTGTISGGPGEQFF.

This chain connects TRBV9 to TRBJ1-4, with unresolved D. Trimming pared 0 bases from V and 5 bases from J, leaving 5 bases between. The CDR3 extends over 13 amino acids. The germline CDR1 and CDR2 sequences are SGDLS and YYNGEE. The CDR3 DNA reads as TGTGCCAGCAGCGTAGATCAAAATGAAAAACTGTTTTTT. Its translation: CASSVDQNEKLFF.

V usage is TRBV6-5 and J usage is TRBJ1-5; D unresolved. The CDR3 length is 12 residues. The germline V and J ends were trimmed by 7 bases and 3 bases, with 7 bases remaining between them. Germline CDR1 MNHEY, CDR2 SVGAGI. The CDR3 nucleotides read TGTGCCAGCACCCCATTCAATCAGCCCCAGCATTTT. It translates to CASTPFNQPQHF.

The chain employs TRBV30 and TRBJ1-1, with a tentative D call TRBD1 (6 bases). V dropped 3 bases and J dropped 1 base, with 12 bases sitting between them. CDR1 GTSNPN and CDR2 SVGIG come from the germline V gene (reference sequence). This CDR3 is 14 amino acids long. CDR3: CAWRHREGNTEAFF. CDR3 nucleotides: TGTGCCTGGAGACACAGGGAGGGGAACACTGAAGCTTTCTTT.